This passage covers 10 T cell receptor beta chains from one sample sequenced in a study of shared clonotypes between healthy human individuals. Clones were read by immunoSEQ multiplex PCR, and TCRdb kept only the in-frame ones, dropping some. The data show 2,500,000 or so clones, 85% to 95% seen once. The sequencing sample was made of naive CD4+ T cells sorted from blood. Subset in this sample: CD45RA+ positively selected. The origin of the receptors is a man in his late teens or twenties in good health.

This clone appeared once. CDR3 loop: CASSLAGGTSGVYEQYF. DNA of the CDR3: TGTGCCAGCAGCCTCGCGGGGGGGACTAGCGGGGTCTACGAGCAGTACTTC. This chain uses TRBV5-4 with TRBJ2-7; TRBD2 aligns across 13 bases. CDR1 SGHNT and CDR2 YYREEE come from the germline V gene (reference sequence). V lost 4 bases and J lost 3; bases outside the gene matches: 10. The CDR3 covers 17 residues.

The V gene is TRBV2, the J gene TRBJ1-4, with D unresolved. The CDR3 has 16 amino acids. V was trimmed by 4 bases and J by 0 bases, leaving 12 bases between them. Germline V gene sequence: CDR1 SNHLY, CDR2 FYNNEI. CDR3 sequence reads: CASSGINSATNEKLFF. CDR3 coding DNA: TGTGCCAGCAGTGGAATTAACTCGGCAACTAATGAAAAACTGTTTTTT.

V gene TRBV18 combines with J gene TRBJ2-7; D might be TRBD2 (6 bases). V lost 3 bases, J lost 3 bases, and 18 bases lay in between. Per germline, CDR1 KGHSH and CDR2 LQKENI. CDR3 size: 16 residues. The CDR3 nucleotides are TGTGCCAGCTCACCGGGTGCGGGTAGCGGAAACTACGAGCAGTACTTC. It specifies CASSPGAGSGNYEQYF.

This chain links TRBV2 with TRBJ2-6; the match to TRBD1 covers 9 bases. The CDR3 covers 20 residues. Germline V CDR1 and CDR2: SNHLY, FYNNEI. The J segment lost 0 bases and the V segment lost 2 bases, leaving 11 bases of the junction unmatched. The CDR3, as DNA: TGTGCCAGCAGTGAACTCCTTCCCGGGACAGGGCCCTCTGGGGCCAACGTCCTGACTTTC. It encodes CASSELLPGTGPSGANVLTF.

The V call is TRBV15, the J call TRBJ1-4, with D maybe TRBD1 (5 bases). Per the germline V gene, CDR1 is LNHNV and CDR2 is YYDKDF (reference sequence). Deletions cut 1 base from V and 4 bases from J, with 16 bases between. The CDR3 sequence is 17 residues long. CDR3 in amino acids: CATSRGGPRDLNEKLFF. DNA of the CDR3: TGTGCCACCAGCAGAGGGGGTCCCAGGGACCTTAATGAAAAACTGTTTTTT.

V usage is TRBV9 and J usage is TRBJ1-2, with no clear D. Trimming shortened V by 0 bases and J by 0 bases, and 6 bases separated the two germline ends. The CDR3 has 14 amino acids. The V gene's germline CDR1 is SGDLS and CDR2 YYNGEE. CDR3 sequence (DNA): TGTGCCAGCAGCGTAGCTGCCCCTAACTATGGCTACACCTTC. It yields the protein CASSVAAPNYGYTF.

The CDR3 sequence is CASSSGQALSYEQYF. The CDR3 coding sequence is TGTGCCAGCAGCTCGGGACAGGCCTTATCCTACGAGCAGTACTTC. The chain links TRBV27 to TRBJ2-7, with 8 bases aligning to TRBD1. J gave up 1 base and V 6 bases, and 8 bases lay outside the gene matches. The CDR3 loop spans 15 amino acids. Germline V CDR1 and CDR2: MNHEY, SMNVEV (reference sequence).

About this clone: Within the sample, other DNA sequences also encode this same CDR3. The V call is TRBV19, the J call TRBJ1-2, with D unclear. This CDR3 has 11 amino acids. V was cut by 3 bases and J by 5 bases, with 4 bases left in between. Germline V gives CDR1 LNHDA, CDR2 SQIVND (reference sequence). CDR3 bases: TGTGCCAGTAGTATTGGGTATGGCTACACCTTC. Translated, it gives CASSIGYGYTF.

V is TRBV20-1 and J is TRBJ1-2; D is ambiguous. This CDR3 is 11 amino acids long. CDR1 DFQATT and CDR2 SNEGSKA come from the germline V gene (reference sequence). The CDR3 spells CSTPETYGYTF. The CDR3 region has the DNA TGCAGCACGCCAGAGACCTATGGCTACACCTTC.

The chain combines TRBV5-6 with TRBJ1-5, with TRBD1 as a possible D gene (6 bases). CDR3 size: 18 residues. V was clipped by 0 bases and J by 0 bases, with 16 bases between them. CDR1 is SGHDT and CDR2 is YYEEEE in the germline V gene. The CDR3 bases are TGTGCCAGCAGCTTGGCCGGGACACCGGGGCATAGCAATCAGCCCCAGCATTTT. Its protein product is CASSLAGTPGHSNQPQHF. The complete variable domain, with remaining parts taken from reference TRBV5-6 and TRBJ1-5, reads DAGVTQSPTHLIKTRGQQVTLRCSPKSGHDTVSWYQQALGQGPQFIFQYYEEEERQRGNFPDRFSGHQFPNYSSELNVNALLLGDSALYLCASSLAGTPGHSNQPQHFGDGTRLSIL.